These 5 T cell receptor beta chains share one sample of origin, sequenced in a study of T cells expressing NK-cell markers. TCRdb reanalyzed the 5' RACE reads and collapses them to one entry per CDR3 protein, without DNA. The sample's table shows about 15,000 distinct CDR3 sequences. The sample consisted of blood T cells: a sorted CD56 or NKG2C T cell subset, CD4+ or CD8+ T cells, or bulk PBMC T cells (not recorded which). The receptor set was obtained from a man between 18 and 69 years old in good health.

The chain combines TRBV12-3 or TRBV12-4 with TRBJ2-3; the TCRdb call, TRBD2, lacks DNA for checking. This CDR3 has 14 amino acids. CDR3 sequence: CASATSGGTDTQYF.

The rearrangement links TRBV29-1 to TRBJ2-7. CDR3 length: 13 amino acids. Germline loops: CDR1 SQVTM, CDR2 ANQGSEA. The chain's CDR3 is CSVVTDGSYEQYF.

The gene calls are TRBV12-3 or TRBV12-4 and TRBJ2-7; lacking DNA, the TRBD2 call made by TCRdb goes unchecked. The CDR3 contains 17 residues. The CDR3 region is CASSKYGTSGRKDEQYF.

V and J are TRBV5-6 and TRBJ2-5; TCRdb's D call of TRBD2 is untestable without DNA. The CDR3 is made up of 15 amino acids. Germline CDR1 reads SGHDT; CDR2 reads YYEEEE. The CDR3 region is CASSSRLAGEETQYF.

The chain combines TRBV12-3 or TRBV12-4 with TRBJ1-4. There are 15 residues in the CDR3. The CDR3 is CASSFSGSFDEKLFF.